This T cell receptor beta chain was retrieved from a study of immune evolution from preneoplasia to lung adenocarcinoma. Overall study results and limits: Later-stage lesions seemingly showed higher T cell density and diversity than normal lung.

Two lung cancer pathologists independently confirmed each histologic diagnosis. Macro-dissection enriched premalignant or tumor cells before nucleic acid extraction. Comment on this clone: Its target is unknown.

J gave up 6 bases and V 5 bases, and 7 bases lay outside the gene matches. Germline CDR1 reads MNHEY; CDR2 reads SMNVEV (reference sequence). There are 14 residues in the CDR3. Measured with immunoSEQ multiplex PCR; TCRdb has only the in-frame clones, and not every one. Of fewer than 50,000 clones in the sample, less than 80% were seen once. The receptor was derived from a person aged 55 to 69 with lung adenocarcinoma. Sample: FFPE invasive lung adenocarcinoma tissue. The chain joins TRBV27 to TRBJ2-7, with TRBD1 matching over 10 bases. DNA of the CDR3: TGTGCCAGCAGTACCGGGACAGGGGTTACCGAGCAGTACTTC. Protein product: CASSTGTGVTEQYF.